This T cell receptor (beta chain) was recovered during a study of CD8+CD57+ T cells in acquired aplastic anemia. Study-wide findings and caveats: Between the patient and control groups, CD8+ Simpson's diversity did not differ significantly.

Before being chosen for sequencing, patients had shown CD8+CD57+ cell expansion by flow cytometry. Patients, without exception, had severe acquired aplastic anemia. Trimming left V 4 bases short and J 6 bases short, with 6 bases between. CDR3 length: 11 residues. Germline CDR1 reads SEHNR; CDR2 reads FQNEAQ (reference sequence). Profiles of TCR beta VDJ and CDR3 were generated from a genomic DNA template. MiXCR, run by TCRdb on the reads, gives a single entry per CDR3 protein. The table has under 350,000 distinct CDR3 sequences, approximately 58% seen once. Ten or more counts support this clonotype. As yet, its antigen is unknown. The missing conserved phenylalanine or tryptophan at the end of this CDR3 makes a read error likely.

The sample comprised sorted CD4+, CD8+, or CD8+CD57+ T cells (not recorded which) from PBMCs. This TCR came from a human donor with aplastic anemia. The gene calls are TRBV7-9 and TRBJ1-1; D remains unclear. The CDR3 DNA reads TGTGCCAGCAGCTCCCCGCCTGAAGCTTTCCTT. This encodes CASSSPPEAFL.